This T cell receptor (beta chain) was found in a study of T cells after yellow fever vaccination. This clonotype was picked up many times. The antigen remains undetermined. MiXCR was run by TCRdb on the 5' RACE reads, yielding one entry per CDR3 protein. The sample has some 110,000 distinct CDR3 sequences; 8.4% are singletons. Findings and caveats of the study: The appearance of a small share of clonotypes in both CD4 and CD8 compartments was observed.

The CDR3 covers 15 residues. V was clipped by 7 bases and J by 4 bases, with 16 bases between them. This receptor was obtained from a man younger than 40 who received the YFV17D yellow fever vaccine. V is TRBV12-3 or TRBV12-4 and J is TRBJ2-2, with D perhaps matching TRBD1 or TRBD2 (6 bases each). The material was CD8+ T cells sorted from PBMCs, obtained 45 days after the yellow fever booster vaccination. The CDR3 region has the DNA TGTGCCAGCATGTTTGTGGAGGGGGGCACCGGGGAGCTGTTTTTT. It yields the protein CASMFVEGGTGELFF.